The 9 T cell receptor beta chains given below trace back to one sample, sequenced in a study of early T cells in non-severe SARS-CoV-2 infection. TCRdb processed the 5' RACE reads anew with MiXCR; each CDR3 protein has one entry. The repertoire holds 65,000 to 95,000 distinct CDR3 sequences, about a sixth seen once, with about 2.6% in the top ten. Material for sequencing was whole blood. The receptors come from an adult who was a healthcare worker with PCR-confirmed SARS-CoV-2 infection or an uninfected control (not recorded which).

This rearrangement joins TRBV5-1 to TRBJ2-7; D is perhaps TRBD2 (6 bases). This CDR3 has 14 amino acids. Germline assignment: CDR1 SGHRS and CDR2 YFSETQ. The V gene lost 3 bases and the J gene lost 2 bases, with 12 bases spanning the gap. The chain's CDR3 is CASSSSGLAYEQYF. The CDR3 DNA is TGCGCCAGCAGCTCCTCGGGACTCGCCTACGAGCAGTACTTC.

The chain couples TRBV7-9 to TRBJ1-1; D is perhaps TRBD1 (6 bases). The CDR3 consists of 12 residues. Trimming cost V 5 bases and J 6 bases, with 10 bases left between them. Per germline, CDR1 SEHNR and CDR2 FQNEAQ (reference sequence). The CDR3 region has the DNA TGTGCCAGCAGCAAGCGGGGGCCTGAAGCTTTCTTT. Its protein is CASSKRGPEAFF.

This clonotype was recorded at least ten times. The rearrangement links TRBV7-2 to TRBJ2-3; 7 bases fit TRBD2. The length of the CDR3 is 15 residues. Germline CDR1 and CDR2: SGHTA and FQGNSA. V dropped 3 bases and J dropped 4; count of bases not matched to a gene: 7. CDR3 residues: CASSFGGSRADTQYF. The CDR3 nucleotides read TGTGCCAGCAGCTTTGGCGGGAGCCGTGCAGATACGCAGTATTTT.

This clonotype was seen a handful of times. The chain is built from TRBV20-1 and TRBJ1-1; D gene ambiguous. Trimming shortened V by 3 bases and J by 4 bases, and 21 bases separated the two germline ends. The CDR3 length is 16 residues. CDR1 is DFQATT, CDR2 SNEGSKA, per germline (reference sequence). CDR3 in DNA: TGCAGTGCTAGCGACCCCGGACGGTTGTCTGGCACTGAAGCTTTCTTT. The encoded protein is CSASDPGRLSGTEAFF.

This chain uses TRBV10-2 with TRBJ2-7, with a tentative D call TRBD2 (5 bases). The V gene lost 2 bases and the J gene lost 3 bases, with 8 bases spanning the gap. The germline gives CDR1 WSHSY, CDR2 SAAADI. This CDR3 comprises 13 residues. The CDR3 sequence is CASSEEGYYEQYF. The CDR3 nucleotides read TGCGCCAGCAGTGAGGAGGGTTACTACGAGCAGTACTTC.

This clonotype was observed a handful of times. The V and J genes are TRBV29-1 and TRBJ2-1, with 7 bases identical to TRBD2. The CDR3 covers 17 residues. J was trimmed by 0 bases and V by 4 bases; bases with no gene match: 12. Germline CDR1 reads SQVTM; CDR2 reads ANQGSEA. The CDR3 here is CSVVFGGRGSSYNEQFF. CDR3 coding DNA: TGCAGCGTTGTTTTCGGAGGGCGGGGGAGCTCCTACAATGAGCAGTTCTTC.

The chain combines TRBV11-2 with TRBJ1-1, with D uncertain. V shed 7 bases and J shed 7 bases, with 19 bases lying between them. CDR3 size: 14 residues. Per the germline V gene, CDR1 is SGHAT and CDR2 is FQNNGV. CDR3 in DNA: TGTGCCAGCACCCCCGGCGTCCGGCGCATTGAAGCTTTCTTT. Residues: CASTPGVRRIEAFF.

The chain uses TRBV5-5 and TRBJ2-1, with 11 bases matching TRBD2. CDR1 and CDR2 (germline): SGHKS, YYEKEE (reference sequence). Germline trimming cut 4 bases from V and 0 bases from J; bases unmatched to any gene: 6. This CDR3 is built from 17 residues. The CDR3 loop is CASSHTSGGLSYNEQFF. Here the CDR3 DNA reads TGTGCCAGCAGCCATACTAGCGGGGGCCTCTCCTACAATGAGCAGTTCTTC.

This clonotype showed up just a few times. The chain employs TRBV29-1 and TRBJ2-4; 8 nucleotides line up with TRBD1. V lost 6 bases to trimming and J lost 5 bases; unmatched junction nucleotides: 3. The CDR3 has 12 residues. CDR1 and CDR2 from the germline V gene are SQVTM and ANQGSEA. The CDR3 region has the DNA TGCAGCGTAGAGGGACAGGAAAACATTCAGTACTTC. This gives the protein CSVEGQENIQYF.